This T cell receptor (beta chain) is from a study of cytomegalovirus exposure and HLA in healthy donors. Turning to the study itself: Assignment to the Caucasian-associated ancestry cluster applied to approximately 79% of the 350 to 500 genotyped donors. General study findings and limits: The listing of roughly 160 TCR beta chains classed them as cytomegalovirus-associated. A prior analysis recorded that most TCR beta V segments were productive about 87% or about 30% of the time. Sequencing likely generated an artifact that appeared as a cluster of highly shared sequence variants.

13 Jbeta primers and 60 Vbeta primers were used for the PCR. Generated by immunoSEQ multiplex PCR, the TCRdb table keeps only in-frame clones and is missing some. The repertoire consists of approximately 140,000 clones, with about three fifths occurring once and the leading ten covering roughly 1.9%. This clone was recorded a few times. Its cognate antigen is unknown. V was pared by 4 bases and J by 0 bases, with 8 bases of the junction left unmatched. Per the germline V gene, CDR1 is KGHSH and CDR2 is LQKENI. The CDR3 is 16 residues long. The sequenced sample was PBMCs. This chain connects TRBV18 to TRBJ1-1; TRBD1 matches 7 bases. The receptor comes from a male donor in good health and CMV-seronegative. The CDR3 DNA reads TGTGCCAGCTCACGGGGACAGACCTCCATGAACACTGAAGCTTTCTTT. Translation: CASSRGQTSMNTEAFF.